A single sample is the source of the 18 T cell receptor beta chains below, sequenced in a study of blood T cells in healthy people across ages (dated by TCRdb to the mid-2010s). Libraries came from 5' RACE. TCRdb records Illumina HiSeq 2500 as the sequencer. A second about 7 to 11 cycle PCR used a sample-barcoded 5' primer and a J-beta primer mix. TCRdb itself trimmed the public reads at Q25 with fastp, ran MiXCR and retained productive beta chains. Rows matching on CDR3 protein sequence are summarized as one entry with the most common DNA and genes. The sample table holds 800,000 to 1,300,000 distinct CDR3 sequences, of which approximately 26% were seen once. Less than 0.85% of the sample goes to the ten largest clones. This same sample was also taken into another study, of T cells of mothers and their children.

Material for sequencing was blood. The receptor set was obtained from a girl aged 2 to 9 in good health.

The chain joins TRBV20-1 to TRBJ1-2, with 7 bases lining up with TRBD1. V gave up 3 bases and J gave up 8 bases; unmatched junction bases: 9. Germline lookup yields CDR1 DFQATT and CDR2 SNEGSKA (reference sequence). CDR3 size: 13 residues. The CDR3 loop is CSASSEGARGYTF. DNA for the CDR3: TGCAGTGCTAGTAGTGAGGGGGCTAGAGGCTACACCTTC.

The chain recombines TRBV3-1 with TRBJ2-1, with 10 bases aligning to TRBD2. Germline CDR1 is LGHDT and CDR2 is YNNKEL (reference sequence). Trimming cost V 3 bases and J 7 bases; bases outside gene matches: 12. The CDR3 is made up of 17 amino acids. In DNA form, the CDR3 reads TGTGCCAGCAGCCACCCCATAGGGCCTAGCGGGAGAAATGAGCAGTTCTTC. Its protein product is CASSHPIGPSGRNEQFF.

The rearrangement joins TRBV2 to TRBJ2-1, with D perhaps TRBD1 (6 bases). Matching the DNA end better, TRBJ2-7 makes the J call doubtful. The CDR3 consists of 12 residues. Germline loops: CDR1 SNHLY, CDR2 FYNNEI. This CDR3 is CASSVQGQEQYF. The CDR3 DNA sequence: TGTGCCAGCAGTGTACAGGGTCAAGAGCAGTACTTC.

The chain couples TRBV29-1 to TRBJ1-1; TRBD1 aligns across 7 bases. Germline V gene sequence: CDR1 SQVTM, CDR2 ANQGSEA. The CDR3 covers 13 residues. Losses at the gene ends were 5 bases for V and 1 base for J; bases not matched to a gene: 4. The CDR3 nucleotides are TGCAGCGTTACCAGACAGGGGAACACTGAAGCTTTCTTT. Its protein is CSVTRQGNTEAFF.

This chain joins TRBV2 and TRBJ2-3; TRBD2 is a possible D gene (5 bases). Germline CDR1 is SNHLY and CDR2 is FYNNEI. This CDR3 has 14 residues. V was shortened by 6 bases and J by 0 bases, with 10 bases between the two germline ends. The chain's CDR3 is CASRSGPSTDTQYF. DNA for the CDR3: TGTGCCAGCAGGAGCGGACCTAGCACAGATACGCAGTATTTT.

This clonotype has just one count. J is TRBJ2-3 and V is TRBV7-2, with TRBD2 identical over 11 bases. Germline V lookup: CDR1 SGHTA, CDR2 FQGNSA. The CDR3 loop spans 15 amino acids. The J segment lost 5 bases and the V segment lost 4 bases, leaving 5 bases of the junction unmatched. The CDR3 protein is CASSSSGGMVDTQYF. CDR3 sequence (DNA): TGTGCCAGCAGCTCTAGCGGGGGGATGGTAGATACGCAGTATTTT.

V and J are TRBV28 and TRBJ2-5, with 12 bases aligning to TRBD2. The closer fit of TRBJ2-1 to the DNA end suggests the J call may be wrong. CDR3 length: 16 residues. CDR1 MDHEN and CDR2 SYDVKM come from the germline V gene. The CDR3 bases are TGTGCCAGCAGTTTAATCCTAGCGGGAGGGTCTGATGAGCAGTTCTTC. Its protein product is CASSLILAGGSDEQFF.

This clonotype was recorded a few times. This chain connects TRBV4-3 to TRBJ2-1, with D tentatively TRBD2 (6 bases). The CDR3 is 16 residues long. Germline V gene sequence: CDR1 LGHNA, CDR2 YSLEER. The V gene lost 2 bases and the J gene lost 2 bases, with 13 bases spanning the gap. The DNA for the CDR3 is TGCGCCAGCAGCCAATCCCCCGGGGGAGCCTACAATGAGCAGTTCTTC. Its protein product is CASSQSPGGAYNEQFF.

This clonotype has just a few counts. This chain connects TRBV3-1 to TRBJ1-2; D uncertain. The germline CDR1 and CDR2 sequences are LGHDT and YNNKEL (reference sequence). The CDR3 is 15 amino acids. V lost 1 base, J lost 6 bases, and 15 bases lay in between. The CDR3 is CASSQAGLTDDGYTF. CDR3 in DNA: TGTGCCAGCAGCCAAGCTGGGCTAACCGACGATGGCTACACCTTC.

This clonotype showed up just a few times. The chain joins TRBV2 to TRBJ2-2; 9 bases line up with TRBD1. Trimming took 4 bases from V and 6 from J; bases not matched to a gene: 12. The CDR3 consists of 17 residues. CDR1 is SNHLY, CDR2 FYNNEI, per germline. DNA for the CDR3: TGTGCCAGCAGTGGTACTTTTCCGGGACAGGGCGCCGGGGAGCTGTTTTTT. Translation gives CASSGTFPGQGAGELFF.

There are a few counts of this clonotype. The V call is TRBV12-3 or TRBV12-4, the J call TRBJ1-1; D unresolved. The CDR3 covers 13 residues. V lost 8 bases, J lost 1 base, and 11 bases lay in between. CDR3 nucleotide sequence: TGTGCCAGCTCAGGCCCTAAGAACACTGAAGCTTTCTTT. Amino acid sequence: CASSGPKNTEAFF.

This chain joins TRBV29-1 and TRBJ1-1; 11 bases map to TRBD1. Germline CDR1 reads SQVTM; CDR2 reads ANQGSEA. The CDR3 extends over 14 amino acids. V was pared by 7 bases and J by 1 base, with 5 bases of the junction left unmatched. The CDR3: CSAVDRGRNTEAFF. The DNA of the CDR3 is TGCAGCGCCGTGGACAGGGGGCGGAACACTGAAGCTTTCTTT.

Regarding this clonotype: A junction end diverges from the germline sequence, so it may reflect a read error. V and J are TRBV28 and TRBJ2-1, with D possibly matching TRBD2 (5 bases). The CDR3 consists of 15 residues. The germline gives CDR1 MDHEN, CDR2 SYDVKM. CDR3 amino acids: CTSSLRVIFYNEQFF. Written as DNA, the CDR3 is TGTACCAGCAGTTTGAGGGTGATATTCTACAATGAGCAGTTCTTC.

This clonotype came up a few times. The V gene is TRBV28, the J gene TRBJ2-3, with D possibly being TRBD1 (7 bases). The CDR3 length is 12 residues. Germline CDR1 and CDR2: MDHEN and SYDVKM. Between the trimmed V and J ends, which lost 6 bases and 10 bases, there was a span of 14 bases. The DNA of the CDR3 is TGTGCCAGCAGGCAAACAGGGGAGGCGCAGTATTTT. Translated: CASRQTGEAQYF.

V is TRBV29-1 and J is TRBJ2-4, with D hard to call. Germline CDR1 and CDR2: SQVTM and ANQGSEA. There are 12 residues in the CDR3. CDR3 loop: CGALLAKNIQYF. The CDR3 bases are TGCGGCGCTTTATTAGCCAAAAACATTCAGTACTTC.

Details on this clonotype: A clone one base away is much larger, so this may be a read error. This sequence joins TRBV13 and TRBJ2-7; D is ambiguous. The CDR3 loop spans 14 amino acids. V lost 1 base and J 5 bases, leaving 12 bases between the germline ends. CDR1 PRHDT and CDR2 FYEKMQ come from the germline V gene (reference sequence). CDR3 coding DNA: TGTGCCAGCAGCTTAGAGGTTAGTCCCCACGAGCAGTACTTC. It encodes CASSLEVSPHEQYF.

The chain couples TRBV4-2 to TRBJ1-1; D is unresolved. V lost 1 base and J 1 base, leaving 13 bases between the germline ends. CDR1 LGHNA and CDR2 YNFKEQ come from the germline V gene. The CDR3 contains 16 residues. In DNA form, the CDR3 reads TGTGCCAGCAGCCAAGGGGGAAATGGAGCGAACACTGAAGCTTTCTTT. Its translation is CASSQGGNGANTEAFF.

The chain has TRBV6-1 and TRBJ1-2; D gene ambiguous. There are 14 residues in the CDR3. CDR1 is MNHNS, CDR2 SASEGT, per germline. V dropped 6 bases and J dropped 4 bases, with 15 bases sitting between them. For the CDR3, the DNA is TGTGCCAGCAGGGGCCCAACCTGGACCTATGGCTACACCTTC. Protein sequence: CASRGPTWTYGYTF.